A few counts support the clone carrying this TCR beta chain. Its target is not known. Each CDR3 protein is one row after TCRdb ran MiXCR on the 5' RACE reads. The sample records fewer than 250,000 distinct CDR3 sequences, roughly 10% being singletons. The data were obtained in a study of T-cell memory formation after mild COVID-19. Across the whole study: Most TCR clusters belonged to a single donor.

Trimming cost V 0 bases and J 0 bases, with 11 bases left between them. This CDR3 is 16 amino acids long. The germline gives CDR1 MGHRA, CDR2 YSYEKL. Study-level findings and limits: Balance between CD4 and CD8 was seen in clones contracting day 15 to 85, and a CD4+ lean was seen in later expanders.

Input material: PBMCs or a T cell subset sorted from them (not recorded which). The source of this sequence is a young man who had mild COVID-19 (a few samples of this study predate the infection). Cell type and time point are not known. This chain connects TRBV4-1 to TRBJ1-2, with no clear D. The CDR3, as DNA: TGCGCCAGCAGCCAAGATGCGGTCAGCACTAACTATGGCTACACCTTC. This gives the protein CASSQDAVSTNYGYTF.